This T cell receptor beta chain was profiled in a study of T cells in Graves' hyperthyroidism and ophthalmopathy. Points from the study as a whole: Model output signaled ophthalmopathy a median around 5.9 months ahead of onset.

Notes on this clonotype: The target antigen is unknown.

Exclusion of a patient resulted from uncontrolled infection, other autoimmune disease, pregnancy or lactation. Out of 8.5 to 10 ml of fresh peripheral blood came the PBMCs. The TCR beta CDR3 regions underwent amplification using RNA transcripts as the source. The primer set for the first-round RT-PCR of the TCR CDR3 was HTBI. A single record per CDR3 protein comes from TCRdb applying MiXCR to the multiplex PCR reads. Of fewer than 650,000 distinct CDR3 sequences in the sample, approximately 13% were seen once. In germline, CDR1 is LGHNA, CDR2 YNFKEQ. The V end lost 1 base, the J end lost 6 bases, and 12 bases lay between the germline ends. The CDR3 contains 14 residues.

The sample taken for sequencing was blood. The J gene is TRBJ1-1, the V gene TRBV4-2; D gene uncertain. The sequence came from a woman between 25 and 40 years old with Graves' hyperthyroidism that later progressed to Graves' ophthalmopathy. The CDR3 nucleotides read TGTGCCAGCAGCCAAGGACCCTCAGGCGCTGAAGCTTTCTTT. This translates into CASSQGPSGAEAFF.